These T cell receptor beta chains were read from a single sample in a study of blood T cell repertoires in COVID-19. TCRdb's table, derived via immunoSEQ multiplex PCR, lists solely in-frame clones and lacks some. The sample has tens of thousands of clones; about 90% are singletons. Sequenced input: peripheral blood. Receptors were obtained from a woman at least 80 years old with COVID-19, enrolled during active disease. Each CDR3 is given without its conserved first and last residue.

V	J	CDR3
TRBV2	TRBJ1-5	ASSAGTGVMPQH
TRBV6-5	TRBJ2-7	ATHILVSYEQY
TRBV18	TRBJ1-2	ASSPPYTGGARYGYT
TRBV28	TRBJ2-6	ASSPGQGFSGANVLT
TRBV27	TRBJ2-2	ASRGDRLLGELF
TRBV11-2	TRBJ1-2	ASSLARGPYYGYT
TRBV7-2	TRBJ2-5	ASSSPPGGETQY
TRBV10-3	TRBJ2-3	AISGSGIGPGTDTQY
TRBV7-8	TRBJ1-2	ASSSDQGFRANYGYT
TRBV7-6	TRBJ2-3	ASSLGGRSTDTQY
TRBV27	TRBJ2-7	ASSLSGGSSYEQY
TRBV24-1	TRBJ2-3	ATSVGGTDTQY
TRBV10-3	TRBJ1-5	AISRTGGNQPQH
TRBV19	TRBJ1-5	ASSGTGGGNQPQH
TRBV25-1	TRBJ1-2	ASSLQGNYGYT
TRBV6-4	TRBJ2-3	ASRDMGTGVY
TRBV5-1	TRBJ1-2	ASSLGAGHYGYT
TRBV19	TRBJ2-3	ASSQAADTQY
TRBV19	TRBJ2-7	ASSRAGTSVYEQY
TRBV5-1	TRBJ2-7	ASSLRPRDRVDEQY
TRBV18	TRBJ1-6	ASSPLGGVDNSPLH
TRBV2	TRBJ2-1	ASSSERGLDNEQF
TRBV4-1	TRBJ1-2	ASSQDITANYGYT
TRBV27	TRBJ1-5	ASSPGTGNQPQH